Listed below are T cell receptor beta chains from one sample, sequenced in a study of T cell clones after liver transplantation. Repertoires were generated with immunoSEQ multiplex PCR, while TCRdb's copy carries only in-frame clones and drops some. The sample contains tens of thousands of clones, about 70% of which appear only once. The sample here was CD4+ T cells from blood, taken at the 22-month timepoint. The origin of the receptors is a human patient who received a liver transplant. Part of the T cell pool may stem from the graft donor. Each CDR3 is given with its conserved first and last residue. Each record gives: V gene, clone size, D gene, J gene, CDR3 protein, CDR3 DNA. A D gene is named only where the DNA matches it firmly. Clone size, where shown, is once, few, many, or a class for clones that have expanded.

V: TRBV29-1
size: -
D: -
J: TRBJ1-2
CDR3: CSVDDSLTGYTF
DNA: TGCAGCGTTGACGACAGCCTTACTGGCTACACCTTC

V: TRBV7-9
size: -
D: -
J: TRBJ1-2
CDR3: CASSLNYGYTF
DNA: TGTGCCAGCAGCTTGAACTATGGCTACACCTTC

V: TRBV6-5
size: -
D: -
J: TRBJ2-3
CDR3: CASSYSGGRDTQYF
DNA: TGTGCCAGCAGTTATTCCGGGGGGCGGGATACGCAGTATTTT

V: TRBV19
size: -
D: -
J: TRBJ2-1
CDR3: CASRRTELHEQFF
DNA: TGTGCCAGTAGGCGGACTGAGCTACATGAGCAGTTCTTC

V: TRBV19
size: -
D: TRBD1
J: TRBJ1-1
CDR3: CASSIVASGQGARTEAFF
DNA: TGTGCCAGTAGTATAGTGGCGTCGGGACAGGGGGCGAGGACTGAAGCTTTCTTT

V: TRBV5-6
size: -
D: -
J: TRBJ1-2
CDR3: CASSLEGVHGYTF
DNA: TGTGCCAGCAGCCTGGAGGGGGTTCATGGCTACACCTTC

V: TRBV28
size: -
D: TRBD2
J: TRBJ2-3
CDR3: CASTPRGGRGTDTQYF
DNA: TGTGCCAGCACCCCCCGCGGGGGTCGAGGCACAGATACGCAGTATTTT

V: TRBV27
size: -
D: TRBD2
J: TRBJ2-7
CDR3: CASSLYGGNYEQYF
DNA: TGTGCCAGCAGTTTATACGGGGGGAACTACGAGCAGTACTTC

V: TRBV9
size: few
D: -
J: TRBJ2-5
CDR3: CASSVSQGQETQYF
DNA: TGTGCCAGCAGCGTATCCCAGGGACAAGAGACCCAGTACTTC

V: TRBV27
size: -
D: TRBD1
J: TRBJ1-5
CDR3: CASSAIGQGFNQPQHF
DNA: TGTGCCAGCAGTGCGATCGGACAGGGGTTCAATCAGCCCCAGCATTTT

V: TRBV27
size: -
D: -
J: TRBJ2-5
CDR3: CAISRQGGETQYF
DNA: TGTGCCATCTCCCGACAGGGAGGCGAGACCCAGTACTTC

V: TRBV6-1
size: -
D: TRBD1
J: TRBJ1-5
CDR3: CASSGTGMDQPQHF
DNA: TGTGCCAGCAGTGGGACAGGGATGGATCAGCCCCAGCATTTT

V: TRBV7-9
size: -
D: -
J: TRBJ1-1
CDR3: CASSPPLRFGYTEAFF
DNA: TGTGCCAGCAGCCCACCCCTAAGGTTCGGTTACACCGAAGCTTTCTTT

V: TRBV7-3
size: -
D: -
J: TRBJ2-3
CDR3: CASSLSDPTDTQYF
DNA: TGTGCCAGCAGCCTTTCGGACCCAACAGATACGCAGTATTTT

V: TRBV6-6
size: -
D: -
J: TRBJ2-5
CDR3: CASSSLALPETQYF
DNA: TGTGCCAGCAGTTCCCTAGCGCTTCCAGAGACCCAGTACTTC

V: TRBV30
size: -
D: -
J: TRBJ1-1
CDR3: CASQLEDTEAFF
DNA: TGTGCCTCCCAACTAGAGGACACTGAAGCTTTCTTT

V: TRBV6-1
size: -
D: TRBD1
J: TRBJ1-5
CDR3: CASSGTGQGGNQPQHF
DNA: TGTGCCAGCAGTGGTACCGGACAGGGCGGCAATCAGCCCCAGCATTTT

V: TRBV9
size: -
D: TRBD2
J: TRBJ2-2
CDR3: CASSVSRGENTGELFF
DNA: TGTGCCAGCAGCGTCTCCCGGGGGGAGAACACCGGGGAGCTGTTTTTT

V: TRBV5-1
size: -
D: -
J: TRBJ2-1
CDR3: CASSLEGSYHNEQFF
DNA: TGCGCCAGCAGCTTGGAGGGCAGCTATCACAATGAGCAGTTCTTC

V: TRBV6-1
size: -
D: -
J: TRBJ2-5
CDR3: CASSELRETQYF
DNA: TGTGCCAGCAGTGAGTTACGGGAGACCCAGTACTTC

V: TRBV29-1
size: few
D: -
J: TRBJ2-3
CDR3: CSVAASTDTQYF
DNA: TGCAGCGTTGCAGCTAGCACAGATACGCAGTATTTT

V: TRBV9
size: -
D: TRBD1
J: TRBJ2-2
CDR3: CASRTGGTGELFF
DNA: TGTGCCAGCAGGACAGGGGGCACCGGGGAGCTGTTTTTT

V: TRBV27
size: medium-sized
D: TRBD2
J: TRBJ2-3
CDR3: CASSFVGLAGGSSTDTQYF
DNA: TGTGCCAGCAGTTTTGTGGGACTAGCGGGGGGCTCTAGCACAGATACGCAGTATTTT

V: TRBV19
size: -
D: -
J: TRBJ2-6
CDR3: CASSIGGGGANVLTF
DNA: TGTGCCAGTAGTATAGGGGGCGGCGGGGCCAACGTCCTGACTTTC

V: TRBV19
size: -
D: -
J: TRBJ2-6
CDR3: CATKSEDGLSGANVLTF
DNA: TGTGCCACCAAATCGGAGGACGGGCTATCTGGGGCCAACGTCCTGACTTTC

V: TRBV27
size: -
D: -
J: TRBJ2-7
CDR3: CASSLGGSSYEQYF
DNA: TGTGCCAGCAGTTTGGGGGGAAGCTCCTACGAGCAGTACTTC

V: TRBV10-3
size: -
D: TRBD1
J: TRBJ2-7
CDR3: CAISEEGQGAYEQYF
DNA: TGTGCCATCAGTGAAGAGGGACAGGGGGCCTACGAGCAGTACTTC

V: TRBV21-1
size: once
D: -
J: TRBJ2-2
CDR3: CASSKGQGRRNGELFF
DNA: TGTGCCAGCAGCAAGGGACAGGGGAGAAGGAACGGGGAGCTGTTTTTT

V: TRBV6-5
size: -
D: -
J: TRBJ1-2
CDR3: CASSYSRTTNYGYTF
DNA: TGTGCCAGCAGTTACTCAAGGACTACTAACTATGGCTACACCTTC

V: TRBV27
size: -
D: -
J: TRBJ1-2
CDR3: CASSLSGPGNYGYTF
DNA: TGTGCCAGCAGTTTATCGGGACCCGGAAACTATGGCTACACCTTC

V: TRBV2
size: -
D: -
J: TRBJ2-1
CDR3: CASMPGPRNEQFF
DNA: TGTGCCAGCATGCCCGGTCCGAGGAATGAGCAGTTCTTC

V: TRBV11-2
size: once
D: -
J: TRBJ1-1
CDR3: CASSRGPNTEAFF
DNA: TGTGCCAGCAGCAGGGGTCCGAACACTGAAGCTTTCTTT

V: TRBV11-3
size: -
D: TRBD1
J: TRBJ1-6
CDR3: CASSWQGVPYNSPLHF
DNA: TGTGCCAGCAGCTGGCAGGGGGTCCCCTATAATTCACCCCTCCACTTT

V: TRBV9
size: once
D: TRBD1
J: TRBJ1-6
CDR3: CASSAEGTGHNSPLHF
DNA: TGTGCCAGCAGCGCCGAGGGGACAGGGCATAATTCACCCCTCCACTTT

V: TRBV19
size: -
D: -
J: TRBJ1-2
CDR3: CASRAYRSSGYTF
DNA: TGTGCCAGTAGGGCTTACAGGTCTAGCGGCTACACCTTC

V: TRBV7-8
size: few
D: -
J: TRBJ2-2
CDR3: CASSLGGGGIGELFF
DNA: TGTGCCAGCAGCTTAGGAGGGGGAGGGATCGGGGAGCTGTTTTTT

V: TRBV5-5
size: -
D: TRBD1
J: TRBJ1-1
CDR3: CASSSGGGQGGTEAFF
DNA: TGTGCCAGCAGCTCTGGGGGGGGACAGGGCGGGACTGAAGCTTTCTTT

V: TRBV27
size: -
D: TRBD2
J: TRBJ2-2
CDR3: CASTGTSGRHWELFF
DNA: TGTGCCAGCACTGGGACTAGCGGGCGCCATTGGGAGCTGTTTTTT

V: TRBV5-4
size: -
D: TRBD1
J: TRBJ2-5
CDR3: CASSPGTGEKETQYF
DNA: TGTGCCAGCAGCCCGGGGACAGGGGAAAAAGAGACCCAGTACTTC

V: TRBV5-6
size: -
D: TRBD1
J: TRBJ2-2
CDR3: CASSSRGTGGTGELFF
DNA: TGTGCCAGCAGTTCAAGGGGAACAGGGGGCACCGGGGAGCTGTTTTTT

V: TRBV19
size: -
D: -
J: TRBJ1-2
CDR3: CASSIGDMNYGYTF
DNA: TGTGCCAGTAGTATAGGGGACATGAACTATGGCTACACCTTC

V: TRBV6-1
size: once
D: TRBD1
J: TRBJ2-3
CDR3: CASSVDRESTDTQYF
DNA: TGTGCCAGCAGTGTAGACAGGGAGAGCACAGATACGCAGTATTTT

V: TRBV28
size: -
D: -
J: TRBJ1-2
CDR3: CASSLNPGYGYTF
DNA: TGTGCCAGCAGTCTAAACCCGGGGTATGGCTACACCTTC

V: TRBV11-2
size: few
D: -
J: TRBJ2-7
CDR3: CASRSIRGYEQYF
DNA: TGTGCCAGCAGATCAATCCGGGGGTACGAGCAGTACTTC

V: TRBV7-8
size: -
D: -
J: TRBJ1-4
CDR3: CASSSGLVGVNEKLFF
DNA: TGTGCCAGCAGCTCGGGACTTGTAGGGGTTAATGAAAAACTGTTTTTT

V: TRBV7-2
size: -
D: TRBD2
J: TRBJ2-3
CDR3: CASSSQRGKADTQYF
DNA: TGTGCCAGCAGCTCCCAGCGGGGGAAAGCAGATACGCAGTATTTT

V: TRBV7-2
size: -
D: TRBD1
J: TRBJ2-2
CDR3: CASSVQGANTGELFF
DNA: TGTGCCAGCAGCGTACAGGGGGCGAACACCGGGGAGCTGTTTTTT

V: TRBV7-8
size: -
D: -
J: TRBJ1-3
CDR3: CASSSRDTLVYSGNTIYF
DNA: TGTGCCAGCAGCTCAAGGGACACCTTAGTCTACTCTGGAAACACCATATATTTT

V: TRBV27
size: -
D: -
J: TRBJ2-7
CDR3: CASSYRSSYEQYF
DNA: TGTGCCAGCAGTTATAGGAGCTCCTACGAGCAGTACTTC